The 6 T cell receptor beta chains given below trace back to one sample, sequenced in a study of shared clonotypes between healthy human individuals. Profiled with immunoSEQ multiplex PCR; TCRdb holds only in-frame clones, not every one. Seen here are hundreds of thousands of clones, roughly four fifths observed once, and the top ten hold about 12%. Material for sequencing was PBMCs. These receptors came from a woman aged 40 to 50 in good health. Some clones in this sample may be carry-over from other donors' samples.

The J gene is TRBJ1-4, the V gene TRBV27, with D uncertain. The CDR3 sequence is 11 residues long. Germline V lookup: CDR1 MNHEY, CDR2 SMNVEV (reference sequence). V lost 4 bases to trimming and J lost 8 bases, with 5 bases between them. Written as DNA, the CDR3 is TGTGCCAGCAGTTCGGGGGAAAAACTGTTTTTT. Its protein product is CASSSGEKLFF.

The V and J genes are TRBV15 and TRBJ2-7; the match to TRBD2 covers 9 bases. Trimming removed 6 bases from V and 4 bases from J; junction bases left unmatched: 4. This CDR3 spans 13 amino acids. Germline CDR1 LNHNV, CDR2 YYDKDF (reference sequence). The CDR3 region has the DNA TGTGCCACCAGACCTAGCGGGACATACGAGCAGTACTTC. This sequence encodes CATRPSGTYEQYF.

The genes are TRBV19 and TRBJ1-1; D is ambiguous. CDR3 length: 13 residues. Trimming stripped 5 bases from V and 1 base from J, with 8 bases between. Germline lookup yields CDR1 LNHDA and CDR2 SQIVND (reference sequence). CDR3 loop: CASSSQRNTEAFF. The DNA of the CDR3 is TGTGCCAGTAGTTCCCAGAGGAACACTGAAGCTTTCTTT.

The chain employs TRBV6-6 and TRBJ2-1; possibly TRBD2 for D (6 bases). The CDR3 has 13 amino acids. CDR1 and CDR2 from the germline V gene are MNHNY and SVGAGI (reference sequence). The ends were cut back, 6 bases at V and 7 bases at J, with 13 bases in the middle. The CDR3 bases are TGTGCCAGCAGCGGAGGGCCAGGGAATGAGCAGTTCTTC. This codes for CASSGGPGNEQFF.

On this clone itself: A much bigger clone sits one base away, suggesting this may be a read error. The gene calls are TRBV7-2 and TRBJ2-3; 12 bases are a match to TRBD2. Germline CDR1 SGHTA, CDR2 FQGNSA. Losses at the gene ends were 6 bases for V and 2 bases for J; bases not matched to a gene: 6. The CDR3 is 16 amino acids. As DNA, the CDR3 is TGTGCCAGCAGACGACTAGCGGGAGCCTTCACAGATACGCAGTATTTT. Amino acid sequence: CASRRLAGAFTDTQYF.

V gene TRBV5-4 combines with J gene TRBJ2-7; perhaps TRBD2 as D (6 bases). CDR1 is SGHNT and CDR2 is YYREEE in the germline V gene (reference sequence). The germline V and J ends were trimmed by 4 bases and 5 bases, with 16 bases remaining between them. The CDR3 has 14 residues. Here the CDR3 reads CASSGGGRSDEQYF. Here the CDR3 DNA reads TGTGCCAGCAGCGGTGGAGGGAGAAGCGACGAGCAGTACTTC.